This record concerns one T cell receptor (beta chain) sequence. The antigen remains undetermined. Germline V gene lookup returns CDR1 GTSNPN and CDR2 SVGIG (reference sequence). The CDR3 has 17 amino acids. Trimming removed 0 bases from V and 4 bases from J, with 16 bases in between. These data are taken from a study of shared clonotypes between healthy human individuals. Only in-frame clones appear in the TCRdb table, and some are missing; sequencing was by immunoSEQ multiplex PCR. This table has under 1,900,000 clones, less than 99% appearing once. Every donor, a Caucasian adult, lived in Nashville, Tennessee. Findings and caveats of the study: It was the few donors that limited the genetic and exposure-history diversity represented.

This clonotype was sampled from a man younger than 45 in good health. The chain has TRBV30 and TRBJ2-6; no clear D gene. Material: naive CD4+ T cells sorted from blood. The subset was: CD45RA+ positively selected. The CDR3 loop is CAWSVSFGVSGANVLTF. Written as DNA, the CDR3 is TGTGCCTGGAGTGTAAGCTTCGGCGTCTCCGGGGCCAACGTCCTGACTTTC. The variable domain in full, completed from reference TRBV30 and TRBJ2-6, reads SQTIHQWPATLVQPVGSPLSLECTVEGTSNPNLYWYRQAAGRGLQLLFYSVGIGQISSEVPQNLSASRPQDRQFILSSKKLLLSDSGFYLCAWSVSFGVSGANVLTFGAGSRLTVL.